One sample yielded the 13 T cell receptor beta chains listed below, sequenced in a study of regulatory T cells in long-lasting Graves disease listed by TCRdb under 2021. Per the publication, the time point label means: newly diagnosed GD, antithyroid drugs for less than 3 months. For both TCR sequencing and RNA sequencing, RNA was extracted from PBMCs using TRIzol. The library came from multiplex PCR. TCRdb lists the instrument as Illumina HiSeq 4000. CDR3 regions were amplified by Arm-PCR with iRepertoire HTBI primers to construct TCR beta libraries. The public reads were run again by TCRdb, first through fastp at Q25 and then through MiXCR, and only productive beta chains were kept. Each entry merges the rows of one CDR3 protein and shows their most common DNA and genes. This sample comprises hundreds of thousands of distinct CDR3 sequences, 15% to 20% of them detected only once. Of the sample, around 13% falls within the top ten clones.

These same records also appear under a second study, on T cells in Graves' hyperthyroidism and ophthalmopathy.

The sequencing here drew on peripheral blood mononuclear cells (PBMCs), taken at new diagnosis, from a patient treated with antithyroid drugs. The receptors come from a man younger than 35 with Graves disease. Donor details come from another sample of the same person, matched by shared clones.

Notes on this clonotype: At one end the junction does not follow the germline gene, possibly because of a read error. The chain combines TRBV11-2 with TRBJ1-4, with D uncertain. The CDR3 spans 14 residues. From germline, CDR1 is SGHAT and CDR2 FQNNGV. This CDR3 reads CASSLQQLNEKLVF. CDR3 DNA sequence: TGTGCCAGCAGCTTACAACAGCTTAATGAAAAACTGGTTTTT.

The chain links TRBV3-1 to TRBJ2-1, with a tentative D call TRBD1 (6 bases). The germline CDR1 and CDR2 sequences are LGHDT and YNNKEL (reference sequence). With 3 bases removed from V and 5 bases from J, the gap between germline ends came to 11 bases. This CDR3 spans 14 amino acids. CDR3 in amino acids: CASSHSRTDNEQFF. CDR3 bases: TGTGCCAGCAGCCACTCACGGACAGACAATGAGCAGTTCTTC.

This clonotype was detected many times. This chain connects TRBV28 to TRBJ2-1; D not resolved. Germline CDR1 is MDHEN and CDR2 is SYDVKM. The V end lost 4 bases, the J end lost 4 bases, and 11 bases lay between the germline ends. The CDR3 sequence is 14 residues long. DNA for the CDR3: TGTGCCAGCAGTTCAACCTCGGCATACAATGAGCAGTTCTTC. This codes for CASSSTSAYNEQFF.

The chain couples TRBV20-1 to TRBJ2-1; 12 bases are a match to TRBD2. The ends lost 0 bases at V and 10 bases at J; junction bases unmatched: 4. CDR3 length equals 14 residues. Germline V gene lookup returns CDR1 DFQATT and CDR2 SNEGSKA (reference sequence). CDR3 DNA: TGCAGTGCTAGAGACCTAGCGGGGGGGGAAGAGCAGTTCTTC. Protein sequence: CSARDLAGGEEQFF.

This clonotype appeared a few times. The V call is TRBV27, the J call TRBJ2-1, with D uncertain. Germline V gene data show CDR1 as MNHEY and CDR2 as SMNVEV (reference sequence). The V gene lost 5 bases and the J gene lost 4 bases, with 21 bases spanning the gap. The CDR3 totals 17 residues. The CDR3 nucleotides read TGTGCCAGCAGTCACACAGCGACCCTCGGCCTATACAATGAGCAGTTCTTC. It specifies CASSHTATLGLYNEQFF.

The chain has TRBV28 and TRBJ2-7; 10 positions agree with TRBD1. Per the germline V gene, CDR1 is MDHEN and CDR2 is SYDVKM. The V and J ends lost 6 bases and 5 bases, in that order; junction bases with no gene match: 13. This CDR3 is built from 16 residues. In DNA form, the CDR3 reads TGTGCCAGCAGCTTCCCCCGGGACAGGGGAGGGCACGAGCAGTACTTC. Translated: CASSFPRDRGGHEQYF.

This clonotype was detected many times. The CDR3 region is CSAIGTGLAHTF. As DNA, the CDR3 is TGCAGTGCCATCGGGACCGGCCTGGCGCACACCTTC. The rearrangement joins TRBV20-1 to TRBJ1-2; D is possibly TRBD1 (5 bases). The CDR3 sequence is 12 residues long. V dropped 6 bases and J dropped 12 bases, with 20 bases sitting between them. Germline values: CDR1 DFQATT, CDR2 SNEGSKA (reference sequence).

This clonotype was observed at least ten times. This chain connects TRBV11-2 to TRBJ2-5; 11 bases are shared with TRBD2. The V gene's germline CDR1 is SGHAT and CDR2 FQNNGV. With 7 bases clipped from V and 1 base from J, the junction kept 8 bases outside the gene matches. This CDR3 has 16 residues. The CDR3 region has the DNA TGTGCCAGCACCGCCTTAGCGGGAGGGAGCCAAGAGACCCAGTACTTC. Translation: CASTALAGGSQETQYF.

CDR3 loop: CASRLRDEQFF. In nucleotides, the CDR3 is TGTGCCAGCAGGCTACGCGATGAGCAGTTCTTC. The chain recombines TRBV14 with TRBJ2-1; no clear D gene. CDR3 length equals 11 residues. Trimming took off 6 bases at V and 8 bases at J, with 8 bases between the two ends. Looked up from germline, CDR1 is SGHDN and CDR2 is FVKESK.

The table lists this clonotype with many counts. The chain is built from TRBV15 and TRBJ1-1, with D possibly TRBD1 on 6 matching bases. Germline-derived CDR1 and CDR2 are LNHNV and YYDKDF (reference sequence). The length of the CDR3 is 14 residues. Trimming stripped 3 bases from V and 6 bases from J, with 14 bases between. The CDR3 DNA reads TGTGCCACCAGCAGCGGGGGCTCTAGGGCTGAAGCTTTCTTT. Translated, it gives CATSSGGSRAEAFF. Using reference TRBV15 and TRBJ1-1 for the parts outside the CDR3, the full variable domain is DAMVIQNPRYQVTQFGKPVTLSCSQTLNHNVMYWYQQKSSQAPKLLFHYYDKDFNNEADTPDNFQSRRPNTSFCFLDIRSPGLGDTAMYLCATSSGGSRAEAFFGQGTRLTVV.

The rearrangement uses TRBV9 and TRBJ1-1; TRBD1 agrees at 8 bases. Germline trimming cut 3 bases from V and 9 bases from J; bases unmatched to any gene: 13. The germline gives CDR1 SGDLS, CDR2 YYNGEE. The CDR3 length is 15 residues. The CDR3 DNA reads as TGTGCCAGCAGCGCTTCCCCCGGGACAGGTCGTCAAGCTTTCTTT. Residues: CASSASPGTGRQAFF.

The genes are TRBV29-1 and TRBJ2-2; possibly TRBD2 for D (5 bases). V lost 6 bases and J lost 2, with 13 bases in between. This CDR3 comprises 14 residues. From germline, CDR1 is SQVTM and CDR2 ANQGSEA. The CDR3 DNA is TGCAGCGTGGGAGTGGGCAGAAACACCGGGGAGCTGTTTTTT. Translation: CSVGVGRNTGELFF.

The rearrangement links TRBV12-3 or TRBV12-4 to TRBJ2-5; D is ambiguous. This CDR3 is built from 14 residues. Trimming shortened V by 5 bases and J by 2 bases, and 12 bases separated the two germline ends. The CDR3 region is CASSPDVLQETQYF. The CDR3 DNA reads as TGTGCCAGCAGTCCGGACGTACTGCAAGAGACCCAGTACTTC.